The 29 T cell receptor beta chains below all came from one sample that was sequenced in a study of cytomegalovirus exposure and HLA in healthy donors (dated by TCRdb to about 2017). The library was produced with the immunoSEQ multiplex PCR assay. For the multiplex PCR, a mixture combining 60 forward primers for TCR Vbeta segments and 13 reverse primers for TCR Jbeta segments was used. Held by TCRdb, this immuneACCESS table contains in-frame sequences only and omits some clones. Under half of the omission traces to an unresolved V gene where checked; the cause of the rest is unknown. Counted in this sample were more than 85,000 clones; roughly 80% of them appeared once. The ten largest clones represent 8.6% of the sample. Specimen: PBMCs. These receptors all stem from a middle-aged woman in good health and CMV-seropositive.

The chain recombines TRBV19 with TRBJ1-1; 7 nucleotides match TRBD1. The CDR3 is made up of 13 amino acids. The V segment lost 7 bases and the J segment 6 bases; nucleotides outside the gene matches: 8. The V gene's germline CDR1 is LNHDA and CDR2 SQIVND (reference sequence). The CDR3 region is CASTIGQAAEAFF. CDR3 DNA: TGTGCCAGTACTATTGGACAGGCAGCTGAAGCTTTCTTT.

The CDR3 bases are TGTGCCAGCAGCCCATCCGTGGGGGCCCAGTTAGATACGCAGTATTTT. Amino acids: CASSPSVGAQLDTQYF. This chain joins TRBV5-4 and TRBJ2-3, with D perhaps matching TRBD1 (6 bases). Germline V CDR1 and CDR2: SGHNT, YYREEE (reference sequence). The germline V and J ends were trimmed by 4 bases and 5 bases, with 20 bases remaining between them. CDR3 length: 16 residues.

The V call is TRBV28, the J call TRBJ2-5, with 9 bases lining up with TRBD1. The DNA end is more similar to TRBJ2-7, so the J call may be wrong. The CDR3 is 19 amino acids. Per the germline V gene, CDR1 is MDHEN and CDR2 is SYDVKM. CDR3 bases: TGTGCCAGCAGTACTCCCCACGGGGGACAGGGACCGAGCTCCTACGAGCAGTACTTC. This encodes CASSTPHGGQGPSSYEQYF.

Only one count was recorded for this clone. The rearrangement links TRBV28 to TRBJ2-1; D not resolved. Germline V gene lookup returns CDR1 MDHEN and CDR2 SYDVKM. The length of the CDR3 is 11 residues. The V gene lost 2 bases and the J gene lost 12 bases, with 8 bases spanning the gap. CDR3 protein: CASSLNLMQFF. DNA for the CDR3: TGTGCCAGCAGTTTAAACTTGATGCAGTTCTTC.

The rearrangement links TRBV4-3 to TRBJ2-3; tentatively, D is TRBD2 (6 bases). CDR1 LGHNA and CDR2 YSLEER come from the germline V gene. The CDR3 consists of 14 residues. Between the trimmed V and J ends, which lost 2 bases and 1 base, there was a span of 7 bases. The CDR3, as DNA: TGCGCCAGCAGCCAATGGGGGGGCACAGATACGCAGTATTTT. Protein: CASSQWGGTDTQYF.

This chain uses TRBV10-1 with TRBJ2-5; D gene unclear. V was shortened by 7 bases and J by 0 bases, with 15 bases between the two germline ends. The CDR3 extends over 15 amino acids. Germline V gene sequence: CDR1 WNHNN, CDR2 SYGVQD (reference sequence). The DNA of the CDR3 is TGCGCCAGCAACCCCAAGAGCGCCAACCAAGAGACCCAGTACTTC. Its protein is CASNPKSANQETQYF.

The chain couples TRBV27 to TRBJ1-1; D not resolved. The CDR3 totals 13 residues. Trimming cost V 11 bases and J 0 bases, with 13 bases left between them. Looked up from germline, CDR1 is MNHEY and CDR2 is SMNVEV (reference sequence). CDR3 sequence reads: CAVVGNMNTEAFF. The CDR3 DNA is TGTGCCGTTGTGGGCAACATGAACACTGAAGCTTTCTTT.

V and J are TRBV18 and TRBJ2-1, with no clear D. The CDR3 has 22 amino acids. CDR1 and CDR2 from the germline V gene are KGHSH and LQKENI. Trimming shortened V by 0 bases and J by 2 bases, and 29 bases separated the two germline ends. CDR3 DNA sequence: TGTGCCAGCTCACCACCAGCATACCCGTTAGTAGGTACAGCAGATACCTACAATGAGCAGTTCTTC. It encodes CASSPPAYPLVGTADTYNEQFF.

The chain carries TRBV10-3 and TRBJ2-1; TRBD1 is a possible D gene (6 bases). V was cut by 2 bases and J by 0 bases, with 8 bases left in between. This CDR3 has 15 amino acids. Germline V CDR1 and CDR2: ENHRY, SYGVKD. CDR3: CAISEGQNSYNEQFF. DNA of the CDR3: TGTGCCATCAGTGAGGGACAGAACTCCTACAATGAGCAGTTCTTC.

CDR3: CASSFEVLAPSEQYF. CDR3 nucleotide sequence: TGTGCCAGCAGCTTCGAGGTTCTAGCCCCATCCGAGCAGTACTTC. The chain has TRBV11-1 and TRBJ2-7; tentatively, D is TRBD2 (5 bases). V was trimmed by 3 bases and J by 6 bases, leaving 18 bases between them. Germline V gene lookup returns CDR1 SGHAT and CDR2 FQDESV (reference sequence). This CDR3 has 15 amino acids.

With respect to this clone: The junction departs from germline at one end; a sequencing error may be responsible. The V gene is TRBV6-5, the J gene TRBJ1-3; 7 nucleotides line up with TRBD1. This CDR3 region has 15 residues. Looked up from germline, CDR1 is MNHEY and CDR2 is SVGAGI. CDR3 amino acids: CASSFQGEAGNTVYF. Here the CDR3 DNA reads TGTGCCAGCAGTTTCCAGGGGGAGGCTGGAAACACCGTATATTTT.

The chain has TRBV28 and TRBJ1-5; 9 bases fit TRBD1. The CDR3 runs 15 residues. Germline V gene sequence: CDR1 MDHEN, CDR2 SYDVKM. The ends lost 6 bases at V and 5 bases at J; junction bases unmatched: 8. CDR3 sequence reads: CASRDSTGGDQPQHF. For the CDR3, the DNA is TGTGCCAGCAGGGACTCGACAGGGGGGGATCAGCCCCAGCATTTT. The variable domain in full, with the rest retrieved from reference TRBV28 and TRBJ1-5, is DVKVTQSSRYLVKRTGEKVFLECVQDMDHENMFWYRQDPGLGLRLIYFSYDVKMKEKGDIPEGYSVSREKKERFSLILESASTNQTSMYLCASRDSTGGDQPQHFGDGTRLSIL.

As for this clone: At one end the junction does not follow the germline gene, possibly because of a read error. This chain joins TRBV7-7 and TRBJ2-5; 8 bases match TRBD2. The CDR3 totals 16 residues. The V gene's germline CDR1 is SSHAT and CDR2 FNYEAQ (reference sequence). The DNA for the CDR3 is TGTGCTAGCAGCTTCTCCCCGACTAGCGCGAAAGAGACCCAGTACTTC. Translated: CASSFSPTSAKETQYF. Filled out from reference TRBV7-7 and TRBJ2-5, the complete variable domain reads GAGVSQSPRYKVTKRGQDVTLRCDPISSHATLYWYQQALGQGPEFLTYFNYEAQPDKSGLPSDRFSAERPEGSISTLTIQRTEQRDSAMYRCASSFSPTSAKETQYFGPGTRLLVL.

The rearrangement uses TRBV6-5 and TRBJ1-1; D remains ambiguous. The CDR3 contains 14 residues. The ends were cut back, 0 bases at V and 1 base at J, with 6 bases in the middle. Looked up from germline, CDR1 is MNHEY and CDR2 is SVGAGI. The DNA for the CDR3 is TGTGCCAGCAGTTACTCGAGAGGGAACACTGAAGCTTTCTTT. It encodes CASSYSRGNTEAFF.

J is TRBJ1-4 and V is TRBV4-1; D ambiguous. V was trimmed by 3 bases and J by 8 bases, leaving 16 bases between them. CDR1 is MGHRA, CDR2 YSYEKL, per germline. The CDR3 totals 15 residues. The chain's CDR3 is CASSQTHPGGEKLFF. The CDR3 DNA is TGCGCCAGCAGCCAGACACACCCCGGTGGAGAAAAACTGTTTTTT.

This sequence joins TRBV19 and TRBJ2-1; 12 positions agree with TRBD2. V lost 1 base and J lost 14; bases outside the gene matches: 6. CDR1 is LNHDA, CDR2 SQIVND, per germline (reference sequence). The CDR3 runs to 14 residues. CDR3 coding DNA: TGTGCCAGTAGTATAGGTCTAGCGGGGGGGTTGAAGTTCTTC. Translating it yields CASSIGLAGGLKFF.

The CDR3 protein is CASRNREYNSPLHF. The CDR3, as DNA: TGTGCCAGCAGGAACAGGGAATATAATTCACCCCTCCACTTT. The V gene is TRBV25-1, the J gene TRBJ1-6, with D possibly being TRBD1 (6 bases). Germline values: CDR1 MGHDK, CDR2 SYGVNS. The V end was cut by 6 bases, the J end by 4 bases, with 10 bases between. The CDR3 has 14 amino acids.

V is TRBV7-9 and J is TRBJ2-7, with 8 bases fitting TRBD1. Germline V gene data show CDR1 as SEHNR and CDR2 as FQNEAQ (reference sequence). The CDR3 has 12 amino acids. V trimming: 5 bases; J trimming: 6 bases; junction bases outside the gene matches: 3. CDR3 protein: CASSVTGAEQYF. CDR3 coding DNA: TGTGCCAGCAGCGTGACAGGGGCCGAGCAGTACTTC.

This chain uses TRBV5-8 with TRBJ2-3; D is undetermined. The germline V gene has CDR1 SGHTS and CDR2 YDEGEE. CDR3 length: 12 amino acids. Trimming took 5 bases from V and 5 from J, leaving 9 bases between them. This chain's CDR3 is CASRREEDTQYF. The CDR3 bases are TGTGCCAGCAGGCGTGAAGAAGATACGCAGTATTTT.

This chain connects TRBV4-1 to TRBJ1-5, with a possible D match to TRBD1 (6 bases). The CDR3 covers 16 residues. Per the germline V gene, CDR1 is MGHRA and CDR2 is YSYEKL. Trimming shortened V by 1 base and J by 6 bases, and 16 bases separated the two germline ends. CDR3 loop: CASSQARSLDSQPQHF. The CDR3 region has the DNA TGCGCCAGCAGCCAAGCCCGATCCCTGGACAGTCAGCCCCAGCATTTT.

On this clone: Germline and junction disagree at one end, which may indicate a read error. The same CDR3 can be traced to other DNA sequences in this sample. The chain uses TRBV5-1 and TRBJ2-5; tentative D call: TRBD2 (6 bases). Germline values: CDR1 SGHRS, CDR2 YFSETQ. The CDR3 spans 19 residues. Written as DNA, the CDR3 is TGCGCCAGCAGCTCGGGCCCGCCAATAGCGGAGAGGCCCCAAGAGACTCAGTACTTC. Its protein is CASSSGPPIAERPQETQYF.

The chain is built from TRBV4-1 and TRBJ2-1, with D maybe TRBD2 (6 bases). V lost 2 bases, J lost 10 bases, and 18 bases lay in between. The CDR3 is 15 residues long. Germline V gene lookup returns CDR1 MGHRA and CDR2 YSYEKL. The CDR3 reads CASSQLRRGAEEQFF. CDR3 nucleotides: TGCGCCAGCAGCCAACTTCGGCGGGGAGCGGAAGAGCAGTTCTTC.

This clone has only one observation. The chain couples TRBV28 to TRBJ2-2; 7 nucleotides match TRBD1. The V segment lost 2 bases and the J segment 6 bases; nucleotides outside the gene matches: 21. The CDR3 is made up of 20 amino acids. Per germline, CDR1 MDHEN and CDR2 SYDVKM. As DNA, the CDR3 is TGTGCCAGCAGTTTAGTCTACGAGGGGGCGTTACAAGTTCGGCCCGGGGAGCTGTTTTTT. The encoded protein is CASSLVYEGALQVRPGELFF.

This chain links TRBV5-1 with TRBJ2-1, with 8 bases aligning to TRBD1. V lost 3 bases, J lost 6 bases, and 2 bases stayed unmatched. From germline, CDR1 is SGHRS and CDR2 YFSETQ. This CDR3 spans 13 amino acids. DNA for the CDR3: TGCGCCAGCAGCTGGACAGGGCTCAATGAGCAGTTCTTC. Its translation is CASSWTGLNEQFF.

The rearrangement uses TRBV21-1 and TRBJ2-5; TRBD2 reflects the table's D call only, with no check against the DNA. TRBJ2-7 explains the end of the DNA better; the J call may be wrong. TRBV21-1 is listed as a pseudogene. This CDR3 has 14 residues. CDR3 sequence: CASSKGDCSYEQYF. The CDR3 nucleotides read TGTGCCAGCAGCAAGGGGGACTGTTCCTACGAGCAGTACTTC.

The CDR3: CASRALLDPANTGELFF. The CDR3 region has the DNA TGTGCCAGTAGAGCGCTGCTAGACCCCGCGAACACCGGGGAGCTGTTTTTT. The gene calls are TRBV19 and TRBJ2-2; no firm D call. Trimming shortened V by 6 bases and J by 0 bases, and 17 bases separated the two germline ends. CDR1 and CDR2 from the germline V gene are LNHDA and SQIVND (reference sequence). The CDR3 totals 17 residues.

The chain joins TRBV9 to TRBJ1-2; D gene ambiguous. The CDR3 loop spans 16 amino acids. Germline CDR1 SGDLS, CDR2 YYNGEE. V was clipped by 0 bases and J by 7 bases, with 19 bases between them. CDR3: CASSVAAQSTRAGYTF. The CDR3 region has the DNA TGTGCCAGCAGCGTAGCCGCACAGTCGACAAGAGCTGGCTACACCTTC.

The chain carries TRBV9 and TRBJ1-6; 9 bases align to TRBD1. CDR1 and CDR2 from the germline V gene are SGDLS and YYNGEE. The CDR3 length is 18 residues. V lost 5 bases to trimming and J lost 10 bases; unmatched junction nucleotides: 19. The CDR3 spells CASSLGTGTGTPASPLHF. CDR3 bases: TGTGCCAGCAGTTTAGGGACCGGGACAGGGACGCCGGCGTCACCCCTCCACTTT.

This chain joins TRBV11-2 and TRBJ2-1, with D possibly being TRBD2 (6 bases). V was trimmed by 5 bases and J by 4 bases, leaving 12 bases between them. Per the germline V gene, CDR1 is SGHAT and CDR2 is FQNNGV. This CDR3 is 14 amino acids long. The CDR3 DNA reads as TGTGCCAGCAGCAACCGGGACTCGTACAATGAGCAGTTCTTC. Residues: CASSNRDSYNEQFF. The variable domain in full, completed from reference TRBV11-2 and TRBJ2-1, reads EAGVAQSPRYKIIEKRQSVAFWCNPISGHATLYWYQQILGQGPKLLIQFQNNGVVDDSQLPKDRFSAERLKGVDSTLKIQPAKLEDSAVYLCASSNRDSYNEQFFGPGTRLTVL.